Listed below are T cell receptor beta chains from one sample, sequenced in a study of PD-1 and CTLA-4 blockade in melanoma. Using immunoSEQ multiplex PCR, the repertoire was profiled, and TCRdb retains in-frame clones only, with some absent. The sample consists of 25,000 to 40,000 clones, around 89% of them appearing once. This specimen consisted of CD8+ T cells from peripheral blood, obtained from a patient given anti-PD-1 treatment. The receptors derive from a human donor with melanoma. CDR3s include the opening cysteine and the closing phenylalanine or tryptophan. The order of the fields is V gene, J gene, clone size, D gene, CDR3 DNA, CDR3 protein. D genes are given only for firm matches. The size of a clone is reported for some rows only, either as once, few or many, or as a class for expanded clones.

>TRBV27|TRBJ2-7|NA|TRBD2
TGTGCCAGCAGCCCCAGACTAGCGGGGGTCTACGAGCAGTACTTC
CASSPRLAGVYEQYF
>TRBV24-1|TRBJ1-5|NA|NA
TGTGCCACCAGTGTTGGGAGGAATCAGCCCCAGCATTTT
CATSVGRNQPQHF
>TRBV4-1|TRBJ1-5|NA|TRBD1
TGCGCCAGCAGCCCCCAGGGGGTTCAGCCCCAGCATTTT
CASSPQGVQPQHF
>TRBV6-5|TRBJ1-2|once|TRBD1
TGTGCCAGCAGTTGGGGACAGGGGGCCTATGGCTACACCTTC
CASSWGQGAYGYTF
>TRBV19|TRBJ2-2|NA|TRBD1
TGTGCCAGTACCACAGGGGCCGGGGAGCTGTTTTTT
CASTTGAGELFF
>TRBV24-1|TRBJ2-1|NA|TRBD1
TGTGCCACTTTAGGGGGCCGAGGGAATGAGCAGTTCTTC
CATLGGRGNEQFF
>TRBV28|TRBJ2-3|NA|NA
TGTGCCAGCAGTGATGTCAGCGTAAGCACAGATACGCAGTATTTT
CASSDVSVSTDTQYF
>TRBV9|TRBJ2-2|once|NA
TGTGCCAGCAGCGTAGCTAGGTGGGGGGCGGAATACAACACCGGGGAGCTGTTTTTT
CASSVARWGAEYNTGELFF
>TRBV7-8|TRBJ2-3|NA|TRBD2
TGTGCCAGCAGACGTACTAGCGGGGGGACGGATACGCAGTATTTT
CASRRTSGGTDTQYF
>TRBV27|TRBJ2-1|once|NA
TGTGCCAGCAGTTTTGGGGGGGGGCTTCTCAATGAGCAGTTCTTC
CASSFGGGLLNEQFF
>TRBV10-1|TRBJ2-5|NA|NA
TGCGCCAGCAGGCCTTCGGCCAGACCCCAAGAGACCCAGTACTTC
CASRPSARPQETQYF
>TRBV12-3/TRBV12-4|TRBJ1-1|NA|NA
TGTGCCAGCAGGTCTTTGGGTGAAACTGAAGCTTTCTTT
CASRSLGETEAFF
>TRBV9|TRBJ1-2|NA|NA
TGTGCCAGCAGCGCCCTTTCTACTGGCTACACCTTC
CASSALSTGYTF
>TRBV15|TRBJ2-3|once|NA
TGTGCCACCAGCAGCCTAAAAGAAGATACGCAGTATTTT
CATSSLKEDTQYF
>TRBV27|TRBJ2-2|once|NA
TGTGCCAGCGGGGAGACCTCCGTTACCGGGGAGCTGTTTTTT
CASGETSVTGELFF
>TRBV7-2|TRBJ2-1|NA|NA
TGTGCCAGCAGCTTGAGGTCCGGGAACAATGAGCAGTTCTTC
CASSLRSGNNEQFF
>TRBV10-3|TRBJ1-1|NA|NA
TGTGCCATCAGTGAGTCGGGGGCCCCAGGGGTCGTCACTGAAGCTTTCTTT
CAISESGAPGVVTEAFF
>TRBV24-1|TRBJ1-2|NA|NA
TGTGCCACCAGTGATTTAGGGGAGGACTATGGCTACACCTTC
CATSDLGEDYGYTF
>TRBV11-2|TRBJ1-1|few|NA
TGTGCCAGCAGTTTGGGGGTCACTGAAGCTTTCTTT
CASSLGVTEAFF
>TRBV6-5|TRBJ2-7|NA|TRBD1
TGTGCCAGCCGGGGGGACAGGGGAGGTTCCTACGAGCAGTACTTC
CASRGDRGGSYEQYF
>TRBV6-1|TRBJ1-2|NA|NA
TGTGCCAGCAGTGAACGCTCGGTTAACTATGGCTACACCTTC
CASSERSVNYGYTF
>TRBV30|TRBJ1-6|NA|TRBD1
TGTGCCTGGAGTTGGGACAGCGGTTCACCCCTCCACTTT
CAWSWDSGSPLHF
>TRBV7-9|TRBJ1-2|NA|NA
TGTGCCAGCACCCCCCCGGGCAGTAACTATGGCTACACCTTC
CASTPPGSNYGYTF
>TRBV28|TRBJ1-3|NA|NA
TGTGCCAGCAGTTTGTTGCAAGGAAACACCATATATTTT
CASSLLQGNTIYF
>TRBV15|TRBJ1-1|NA|NA
TGTGCCACCAGCAGAGAGCGACAGCTCCAGCTCAACACTGAAGCTTTCTTT
CATSRERQLQLNTEAFF
>TRBV27|TRBJ2-1|few|TRBD2
TGTGCCAGCAGTGGACTAGCGGGGGGCTCCTACAATGAGCAGTTCTTC
CASSGLAGGSYNEQFF
>TRBV6-2/TRBV6-3|TRBJ2-5|NA|NA
TGTGCCAGCAGTTACCCCCTCTCTAGCGAGAAAGAGACCCAGTACTTC
CASSYPLSSEKETQYF
>TRBV11-3|TRBJ1-1|NA|NA
TGTGCCAGCAGCCCAGGACAGTCGACTGAAGCTTTCTTT
CASSPGQSTEAFF
>TRBV6-2/TRBV6-3|TRBJ2-3|NA|NA
TGTGCCAGCAGTGCCTTCCGGGTCGACGATACGCAGTATTTT
CASSAFRVDDTQYF
>TRBV27|TRBJ2-5|NA|TRBD2
TGTGCCAGCAGGGAGCGGGGGAGGAAACAAGAGACCCAGTACTTC
CASRERGRKQETQYF
>TRBV9|TRBJ2-3|once|NA
TGTGCCAGCAGCGTAGGACAGCTGGATACGCAGTATTTT
CASSVGQLDTQYF
>TRBV13|TRBJ1-2|NA|TRBD1
TGTGCCAGCAGCCCCCGGACAGGGTTTGGGTATGGCTACACCTTC
CASSPRTGFGYGYTF
>TRBV9|TRBJ2-7|once|TRBD1
TGTGCCAGCAGTTTCCAGGGGGTAGCTGACGAGCAGTACTTC
CASSFQGVADEQYF
>TRBV10-2|TRBJ2-2|NA|TRBD1
TGCGCCAGCTCTGGACAGGGGGTGACCGGGGAGCTGTTTTTT
CASSGQGVTGELFF
>TRBV14|TRBJ2-5|NA|NA
TGTGCCAGCAGCCAAGATGTGGGGGGCCTGGGGGAGACCCAGTACTTC
CASSQDVGGLGETQYF
>TRBV28|TRBJ1-2|NA|NA
TGTGCCAGCAGTTTCTCCGGGTATGGCTACACCTTC
CASSFSGYGYTF
>TRBV4-3|TRBJ1-2|once|NA
TGCGCCAGCAGCCAAGATCCCGCGGGGGCCGGTGGTGGGTTTTATGGCTACACCTTC
CASSQDPAGAGGGFYGYTF
>TRBV5-5|TRBJ2-1|NA|NA
TGTGCCAGCAGCCTTGGACCGACTCGGCCCCCTGAGCAGTTCTTC
CASSLGPTRPPEQFF
>TRBV6-5|TRBJ1-4|once|NA
TGTGCCGTAGAACTTTCCGGGACATCTAATGAAAAACTGTTTTTT
CAVELSGTSNEKLFF
>TRBV28|TRBJ1-5|NA|TRBD1
TGTGCCAGCAGTTTATTTACAGGGGGGAATCAGCCCCAGCATTTT
CASSLFTGGNQPQHF
>TRBV7-9|TRBJ1-1|NA|NA
TGTGCCAGCAGCTTAGTGGGGGCAGGGACTGAAGCTTTCTTT
CASSLVGAGTEAFF
>TRBV4-1|TRBJ1-1|NA|TRBD1
TGCGCCAGCAGCCCGTGGACAGGGGAGAACACTGAAGCTTTCTTT
CASSPWTGENTEAFF
>TRBV2|TRBJ1-1|NA|NA
TGTGCCACTCCCTGGGGCATGAACACTGAAGCTTTCTTT
CATPWGMNTEAFF
>TRBV2|TRBJ2-3|once|NA
TGTGCCAGCAGTGATTCCAGGGACCTAATCACAGATACGCAGTATTTT
CASSDSRDLITDTQYF
>TRBV28|TRBJ1-6|NA|TRBD1
TGTGCCAGCAACCCGGGTCCAGGGGGTTTTACTTCACCCCTCCACTTT
CASNPGPGGFTSPLHF